This is a list of T cell receptor beta chains from one sample in a study of cytotoxic CD8 clonotypes in ibrutinib-treated CLL. This table comes from immunoSEQ multiplex PCR, and its TCRdb copy is limited to in-frame clones, with some not included. The table includes 150,000 or so clones, roughly 77% detected once. The sequencing used PBMCs, collected after 12 months of ibrutinib treatment. The receptors come from a human donor with chronic lymphocytic leukemia. CDR3s include the opening cysteine and the closing phenylalanine or tryptophan. Each record gives: V gene, D gene, J gene, clone size, CDR3 protein, CDR3 DNA. A D gene is named only where the DNA matches it firmly. For some rows the clone size is stated as once, few or many, or as a class when expanded; others skip it.

v_call: TRBV9
d_call: NA
j_call: TRBJ2-7
clone_size: NA
cdr3_aa: CASSPTPGASYEQYF
cdr3_nt: TGTGCCAGCAGCCCAACCCCCGGGGCTTCCTACGAGCAGTACTTC

v_call: TRBV6-5
d_call: TRBD1
j_call: TRBJ1-1
clone_size: NA
cdr3_aa: CASLRQGDMNTEAFF
cdr3_nt: TGTGCCAGCCTTAGACAGGGGGACATGAACACTGAAGCTTTCTTT

v_call: TRBV4-1
d_call: NA
j_call: TRBJ2-7
clone_size: NA
cdr3_aa: CASSQNMESYEQYF
cdr3_nt: TGCGCCAGCAGCCAAAATATGGAATCCTACGAGCAGTACTTC

v_call: TRBV7-2
d_call: TRBD1
j_call: TRBJ1-2
clone_size: NA
cdr3_aa: CASSLQGQELALYTF
cdr3_nt: TGTGCCAGCAGCTTACAGGGACAGGAATTGGCTCTGTACACCTTC

v_call: TRBV19
d_call: TRBD1
j_call: TRBJ1-6
clone_size: NA
cdr3_aa: CASSAQGEGSPLHF
cdr3_nt: TGTGCCAGTAGTGCACAGGGGGAAGGCTCACCCCTCCACTTT

v_call: TRBV18
d_call: NA
j_call: TRBJ2-2
clone_size: NA
cdr3_aa: CASSQSSFLGTNTGELFF
cdr3_nt: TGTGCCAGCTCACAATCTTCCTTTCTCGGCACCAACACCGGGGAGCTGTTTTTT

v_call: TRBV28
d_call: NA
j_call: TRBJ1-1
clone_size: NA
cdr3_aa: CASRSREAFF
cdr3_nt: TGTGCCAGCAGAAGCCGGGAAGCTTTCTTT

v_call: TRBV18
d_call: NA
j_call: TRBJ2-2
clone_size: NA
cdr3_aa: CASSPDRTGELFF
cdr3_nt: TGTGCCAGCTCACCCGACAGGACTGGGGAGCTGTTTTTT

v_call: TRBV28
d_call: NA
j_call: TRBJ1-5
clone_size: NA
cdr3_aa: CASSPLRGVSNQPQHF
cdr3_nt: TGTGCCAGCAGTCCACTCCGAGGGGTGAGCAATCAGCCCCAGCATTTT

v_call: TRBV27
d_call: TRBD1
j_call: TRBJ1-1
clone_size: few
cdr3_aa: CASSRDRGPTEAFF
cdr3_nt: TGTGCCAGCTCCCGGGACAGGGGGCCAACTGAAGCTTTCTTT

v_call: TRBV7-2
d_call: TRBD1
j_call: TRBJ2-1
clone_size: NA
cdr3_aa: CASSPGTGRANNEQFF
cdr3_nt: TGTGCCAGCAGTCCTGGGACAGGGAGGGCTAACAATGAGCAGTTCTTC

v_call: TRBV7-9
d_call: NA
j_call: TRBJ2-5
clone_size: NA
cdr3_aa: CASSLVDRRGETQYF
cdr3_nt: TGTGCCAGCAGCTTAGTCGACAGGAGGGGAGAGACCCAGTACTTC

v_call: TRBV6-5
d_call: NA
j_call: TRBJ2-7
clone_size: NA
cdr3_aa: CASRSRGDYEQYF
cdr3_nt: TGTGCCAGCAGGTCCAGGGGTGATTACGAGCAGTACTTC

v_call: TRBV7-8
d_call: NA
j_call: TRBJ1-1
clone_size: once
cdr3_aa: CASSLKTASATEAFF
cdr3_nt: TGTGCCAGCAGCTTGAAGACAGCCTCGGCCACTGAAGCTTTCTTT

v_call: TRBV4-3
d_call: NA
j_call: TRBJ1-2
clone_size: NA
cdr3_aa: CASSHRRAGRGYTF
cdr3_nt: TGCGCCAGCAGCCACCGGAGGGCAGGGCGTGGCTACACCTTC

v_call: TRBV20-1
d_call: NA
j_call: TRBJ2-7
clone_size: NA
cdr3_aa: CSAPRAEQYF
cdr3_nt: TGCAGTGCTCCTAGGGCCGAGCAGTACTTC

v_call: TRBV4-2
d_call: NA
j_call: TRBJ1-2
clone_size: few
cdr3_aa: CASSREEGQAYGYTF
cdr3_nt: TGTGCCAGCAGCCGGGAAGAGGGGCAGGCATATGGCTACACCTTC

v_call: TRBV6-5
d_call: NA
j_call: TRBJ2-1
clone_size: NA
cdr3_aa: CASSSRGSSYNEQFF
cdr3_nt: TGTGCCAGCAGTTCCCGGGGGAGCTCCTACAATGAGCAGTTCTTC

v_call: TRBV6-1
d_call: NA
j_call: TRBJ2-3
clone_size: once
cdr3_aa: CASILLGQLTDTQYF
cdr3_nt: TGTGCCAGCATCCTGCTGGGGCAACTTACAGATACGCAGTATTTT

v_call: TRBV4-1
d_call: NA
j_call: TRBJ2-1
clone_size: NA
cdr3_aa: CASSPSEAGMYNEQFF
cdr3_nt: TGCGCCAGCAGCCCGTCGGAGGCGGGAATGTACAATGAGCAGTTCTTC

v_call: TRBV13
d_call: TRBD2
j_call: TRBJ2-3
clone_size: NA
cdr3_aa: CASSFASRTSGGGNTQYF
cdr3_nt: TGTGCCAGCAGCTTCGCTTCTCGGACTAGCGGGGGGGGAAATACGCAGTATTTT

v_call: TRBV5-1
d_call: NA
j_call: TRBJ2-7
clone_size: NA
cdr3_aa: CASSLSGLPYEQYF
cdr3_nt: TGCGCCAGCAGCCTGAGCGGGCTTCCCTACGAGCAGTACTTC

v_call: TRBV6-6
d_call: TRBD1
j_call: TRBJ1-4
clone_size: NA
cdr3_aa: CASSPGQEKLFF
cdr3_nt: TGTGCCAGCAGCCCGGGACAGGAAAAACTGTTTTTT

v_call: TRBV27
d_call: NA
j_call: TRBJ1-2
clone_size: NA
cdr3_aa: CASSLTTGHAYGYTF
cdr3_nt: TGTGCCAGCAGTTTAACTACGGGCCACGCTTATGGCTACACCTTC

v_call: TRBV5-6
d_call: TRBD1
j_call: TRBJ1-6
clone_size: NA
cdr3_aa: CASSGGQGDNSPLHF
cdr3_nt: TGTGCCAGCAGCGGGGGACAGGGTGATAATTCACCCCTCCACTTT

v_call: TRBV7-3
d_call: TRBD2
j_call: TRBJ2-2
clone_size: once
cdr3_aa: CASSYSSGGGTGELFF
cdr3_nt: TGTGCCAGCAGCTATTCTAGCGGGGGAGGGACCGGGGAGCTGTTTTTT

v_call: TRBV27
d_call: NA
j_call: TRBJ1-5
clone_size: NA
cdr3_aa: CASSLDRDTHNQPQHF
cdr3_nt: TGTGCCAGCAGTCTCGACCGGGACACCCACAATCAGCCCCAGCATTTT

v_call: TRBV10-3
d_call: NA
j_call: TRBJ2-7
clone_size: NA
cdr3_aa: CAIGKGEAEQYF
cdr3_nt: TGTGCCATCGGAAAAGGGGAGGCCGAGCAGTACTTC

v_call: TRBV5-1
d_call: TRBD2
j_call: TRBJ2-7
clone_size: NA
cdr3_aa: CASSFLAGASYEQYF
cdr3_nt: TGCGCCAGCAGCTTCCTAGCGGGAGCCTCCTACGAGCAGTACTTC

v_call: TRBV6-1
d_call: TRBD2
j_call: TRBJ2-5
clone_size: NA
cdr3_aa: CASTGGGVEKTQYF
cdr3_nt: TGTGCCAGCACCGGCGGGGGGGTCGAGAAGACCCAGTACTTC

v_call: TRBV7-9
d_call: TRBD1
j_call: TRBJ1-2
clone_size: NA
cdr3_aa: CASSFDARTGGPLTF
cdr3_nt: TGTGCCAGCAGCTTTGACGCCCGGACAGGAGGCCCCTTAACCTTC

v_call: TRBV29-1
d_call: NA
j_call: TRBJ1-5
clone_size: NA
cdr3_aa: CSVGAGSGQPQHF
cdr3_nt: TGCAGCGTTGGAGCAGGGAGTGGACAGCCCCAGCATTTT

v_call: TRBV7-2
d_call: NA
j_call: TRBJ2-1
clone_size: NA
cdr3_aa: CASSWKVGWSSYNEQFF
cdr3_nt: TGTGCCAGCAGCTGGAAAGTAGGGTGGAGCTCCTACAATGAGCAGTTCTTC

v_call: TRBV11-2
d_call: NA
j_call: TRBJ2-4
clone_size: many
cdr3_aa: CASSLDGPPTVGGGKNIQYF
cdr3_nt: TGTGCCAGCAGCTTAGATGGTCCCCCGACGGTGGGAGGGGGCAAAAACATTCAGTACTTC

v_call: TRBV6-1
d_call: NA
j_call: TRBJ1-5
clone_size: NA
cdr3_aa: CASSVLGFWQPQHF
cdr3_nt: TGTGCCAGCAGTGTACTAGGCTTCTGGCAGCCCCAGCATTTT

v_call: TRBV29-1
d_call: NA
j_call: TRBJ1-2
clone_size: NA
cdr3_aa: CSVALQVYGYTF
cdr3_nt: TGCAGCGTCGCCCTACAGGTCTATGGCTACACCTTC

v_call: TRBV7-2
d_call: TRBD2
j_call: TRBJ2-3
clone_size: NA
cdr3_aa: CASSGGLADGTDTQYF
cdr3_nt: TGTGCCAGCAGCGGTGGACTAGCGGACGGCACAGATACGCAGTATTTT

v_call: TRBV9
d_call: TRBD1
j_call: TRBJ1-4
clone_size: NA
cdr3_aa: CASSGGQGVGNEKLFF
cdr3_nt: TGTGCCAGCAGCGGAGGACAGGGGGTTGGTAATGAAAAACTGTTTTTT

v_call: TRBV7-7
d_call: TRBD2
j_call: TRBJ2-3
clone_size: NA
cdr3_aa: CASSKSSSGGAGRADTQYF
cdr3_nt: TGTGCCAGCAGCAAATCCTCTAGCGGGGGGGCCGGTCGGGCAGATACGCAGTATTTT

v_call: TRBV9
d_call: NA
j_call: TRBJ2-3
clone_size: NA
cdr3_aa: CASSVDFLTDTQYF
cdr3_nt: TGTGCCAGCAGCGTAGACTTCCTCACAGATACGCAGTATTTT

v_call: TRBV10-2
d_call: NA
j_call: TRBJ2-3
clone_size: once
cdr3_aa: CATTGSGGHVYTQYF
cdr3_nt: TGCGCCACCACCGGTAGCGGCGGGCACGTATATACGCAGTATTTT

v_call: TRBV6-4
d_call: TRBD2
j_call: TRBJ2-5
clone_size: NA
cdr3_aa: CASSDPAAGGPSYQETQYF
cdr3_nt: TGTGCCAGCAGTGACCCCGCCGCGGGGGGGCCCTCGTACCAAGAGACCCAGTACTTC

v_call: TRBV6-1
d_call: TRBD1
j_call: TRBJ1-5
clone_size: few
cdr3_aa: CASSEAGQGVQPQHF
cdr3_nt: TGTGCCAGCAGTGAAGCGGGACAGGGAGTTCAGCCCCAGCATTTT

v_call: TRBV4-2
d_call: NA
j_call: TRBJ2-3
clone_size: few
cdr3_aa: CASSQGWGTSTDTQYF
cdr3_nt: TGTGCCAGCAGCCAAGGGTGGGGGACTAGCACAGATACGCAGTATTTT

v_call: TRBV9
d_call: TRBD1
j_call: TRBJ2-5
clone_size: NA
cdr3_aa: CASSVVGGQYQETQYF
cdr3_nt: TGTGCCAGCAGCGTAGTAGGGGGCCAGTACCAAGAGACCCAGTACTTC

v_call: TRBV9
d_call: NA
j_call: TRBJ1-6
clone_size: NA
cdr3_aa: CASSVDNRGNSPLHF
cdr3_nt: TGTGCCAGCAGCGTAGATAATAGGGGAAATTCACCCCTCCACTTT

v_call: TRBV29-1
d_call: NA
j_call: TRBJ2-5
clone_size: NA
cdr3_aa: CSVVVSQETQYF
cdr3_nt: TGCAGCGTTGTTGTCAGCCAAGAGACCCAGTACTTC